Below are 19 T cell receptor beta chains sequenced from a single sample in a study of blood T cell repertoires in COVID-19. TCRdb keeps only in-frame clones here, not all; method: immunoSEQ multiplex PCR. The sample consists of over 150,000 clones, just under 85% of them appearing once. Sequenced input: peripheral blood. The receptors were sampled from a woman over 75 with COVID-19, enrolled during active disease.

V is TRBV4-1 and J is TRBJ1-5; 9 bases are a match to TRBD1. Germline CDR1 and CDR2: MGHRA and YSYEKL. Unmatched junction bases numbered 11, after V lost 3 bases and J lost 2 bases. The CDR3 has 18 residues. CDR3 DNA sequence: TGCGCCAGCAGCCACACGGACAGGGGAGGAATGGGCAATCAGCCCCAGCATTTT. The encoded protein is CASSHTDRGGMGNQPQHF.

There are a few counts of this clone. The rearrangement uses TRBV18 and TRBJ1-1; TRBD1 is a possible D gene (6 bases). The ends were cut back, 4 bases at V and 5 bases at J, with 11 bases in the middle. Germline-derived CDR1 and CDR2 are KGHSH and LQKENI. The CDR3 covers 13 residues. CDR3 nucleotide sequence: TGTGCCAGCTCACTAAAAGGGGGAACTGAAGCTTTCTTT. Protein product: CASSLKGGTEAFF.

The chain has TRBV19 and TRBJ1-2, with D possibly TRBD1 on 5 matching bases. The CDR3 is made up of 12 amino acids. Germline V gene sequence: CDR1 LNHDA, CDR2 SQIVND (reference sequence). The ends were cut back, 5 bases at V and 4 bases at J, with 8 bases in the middle. This chain's CDR3 is CASSLDTYGYTF. CDR3 nucleotide sequence: TGTGCCAGTAGTCTGGACACCTATGGCTACACCTTC.

The chain couples TRBV7-3 to TRBJ2-3, with 9 bases that match TRBD2. This CDR3 is 15 amino acids long. Germline V gene sequence: CDR1 SGHTA, CDR2 FQGTGA. The V gene end was trimmed by 4 bases and the J gene end by 4 bases; junction bases not matched to a gene: 6. CDR3 DNA sequence: TGTGCCAGCAGCTATAGCGGGGGAGGGTCAGATACGCAGTATTTT. Its protein product is CASSYSGGGSDTQYF. Full variable domain (rest looked up from reference TRBV7-3 and TRBJ2-3): GAGVSQTPSNKVTEKGKYVELRCDPISGHTALYWYRQSLGQGPEFLIYFQGTGAADDSGLPNDRFFAVRPEGSVSTLKIQRTERGDSAVYLCASSYSGGGSDTQYFGPGTRLTVL.

This clone was recorded once. V is TRBV21-1 and J is TRBJ1-1; TRBD1, the table's D call, lacks a check against the DNA. TRBV21-1 is an annotated pseudogene. This CDR3 region has 16 residues. The CDR3 region has the DNA TGTGCCAGCAGCAAAGCGCGAACAGGGAGATGGGCTGAAGCTTTCTTT. Its protein product is CASSKARTGRWAEAFF.

This chain uses TRBV28 with TRBJ1-5; 7 nucleotides match TRBD1. V was pared by 2 bases and J by 6 bases, with 7 bases of the junction left unmatched. The CDR3 is 15 amino acids. Germline V gene sequence: CDR1 MDHEN, CDR2 SYDVKM. CDR3 in amino acids: CASSLVEGASQPQHF. The CDR3 DNA reads TGTGCCAGCAGTTTAGTGGAGGGGGCGAGTCAGCCCCAGCATTTT.

In this sample, this clone turned up once. The rearrangement joins TRBV6-4 to TRBJ1-6; 7 bases match TRBD1. Trimming at V came to 3 bases and at J to 4 bases, leaving 9 bases not matched to a gene. CDR3 length equals 17 residues. Germline lookup yields CDR1 MRHNA and CDR2 SNTAGT. The CDR3 here is CASSDPLDREYNSPLHF. The DNA of the CDR3 is TGTGCCAGCAGTGATCCCCTCGACAGGGAATATAATTCACCCCTCCACTTT.

The chain uses TRBV6-1 and TRBJ2-3, with 10 bases identical to TRBD2. Germline-derived CDR1 and CDR2 are MNHNS and SASEGT. The CDR3 extends over 18 amino acids. The V and J ends lost 3 bases and 4 bases, in that order; junction bases with no gene match: 13. DNA for the CDR3: TGTGCCAGCAGTGATGGGGCTAGCGGGAGACCGAATTCAGATACGCAGTATTTT. It encodes CASSDGASGRPNSDTQYF.

The chain recombines TRBV3-1 (or the pseudogene TRBV3-2) with TRBJ2-7, with TRBD2 matching 10 bases. This CDR3 has 14 amino acids. V lost 1 base, J lost 3 bases, and 0 bases stayed unmatched. Germline V lookup: CDR1 LGHDT, CDR2 YNNKEL (reference sequence). CDR3 amino acids: CASSQASGSYEQYF. Here the CDR3 DNA reads TGTGCCAGCAGCCAAGCTAGCGGGAGCTACGAGCAGTACTTC.

This chain links TRBV6-2 or TRBV6-3 with TRBJ2-7; 7 positions agree with TRBD1. Germline V gene lookup returns CDR1 MNHEY and CDR2 SVGEGT. The trim removed 5 bases at V and 13 bases at J, leaving 14 bases unmatched. CDR3 length equals 13 residues. In nucleotides, the CDR3 is TGTGCCAGCAGTCTAGGGGGCGCAAGGGTGTATTACTTC. It yields the protein CASSLGGARVYYF.

This chain links TRBV2 with TRBJ2-3, with 15 bases lining up with TRBD2. Per germline, CDR1 SNHLY and CDR2 FYNNEI. The CDR3 covers 17 residues. V shed 0 bases, J shed 6 bases, and the junction held 4 bases outside the gene matches. The CDR3 DNA reads TGTGCCAGCAGTGAAGCCGGACTAGCGGGGGGGCGGGATACGCAGTATTTT. Translation: CASSEAGLAGGRDTQYF.

The chain carries TRBV5-1 and TRBJ2-5, with 8 bases identical to TRBD2. After removal of 3 bases from V and 5 bases from J, the junction contained 3 bases not matched to a gene. The CDR3 spans 13 residues. Germline CDR1 SGHRS, CDR2 YFSETQ. The CDR3 loop reads CASSSGLVETQYF. In nucleotides, the CDR3 is TGCGCCAGCAGCTCGGGACTAGTTGAGACCCAGTACTTC.

The chain has TRBV12-3 or TRBV12-4 and TRBJ1-1, with a tentative D call TRBD1 (6 bases). This CDR3 spans 12 amino acids. V lost 1 base to trimming and J lost 11 bases, with 11 bases between them. The CDR3 coding sequence is TGTGCCAGCAGTTTAGAGTCAGGGGAGGCTTTCTTT. Translation gives CASSLESGEAFF.

A note on this clone: The same CDR3 is also encoded by other DNA sequences in this sample. The gene calls are TRBV9 and TRBJ2-3, with 10 positions matching TRBD2. The CDR3 runs 15 residues. The germline V gene has CDR1 SGDLS and CDR2 YYNGEE. Trimming removed 2 bases from V and 2 bases from J; junction bases left unmatched: 2. The CDR3 loop is CASSVGLAATDTQYF. The CDR3 region has the DNA TGTGCCAGCAGCGTCGGACTAGCGGCCACAGATACGCAGTATTTT.

V usage is TRBV6-5 and J usage is TRBJ2-7; TRBD2 matches 9 bases. V lost 7 bases and J lost 3; bases outside the gene matches: 7. The CDR3 covers 14 residues. Germline V lookup: CDR1 MNHEY, CDR2 SVGAGI. CDR3 region: CASTKTSGHYEQYF. In DNA form, the CDR3 reads TGTGCCAGCACAAAGACTAGCGGACACTACGAGCAGTACTTC.

In this sample, this clone turned up a few times. The J gene is TRBJ2-1, the V gene TRBV5-1, with 11 bases lining up with TRBD2. Germline V gene data show CDR1 as SGHRS and CDR2 as YFSETQ. Unmatched junction bases numbered 4, after V lost 4 bases and J lost 4 bases. The CDR3 spans 15 residues. Here the CDR3 reads CASSLAGGVYNEQFF. CDR3 nucleotide sequence: TGCGCCAGCAGCCTAGCGGGAGGTGTATACAATGAGCAGTTCTTC.

V and J are TRBV28 and TRBJ2-2; D is perhaps TRBD1 (5 bases). The CDR3 has 15 amino acids. Germline CDR1 MDHEN, CDR2 SYDVKM. Trimming took off 5 bases at V and 2 bases at J, with 12 bases between the two ends. CDR3 region: CASSLRELNTGELFF. The CDR3, as DNA: TGTGCCAGCAGTCTCAGGGAACTAAACACCGGGGAGCTGTTTTTT.

The chain carries TRBV3-1 (or the pseudogene TRBV3-2) and TRBJ1-1; TRBD1 matches 8 bases. J gave up 1 base and V 4 bases, and 2 bases lay outside the gene matches. The CDR3 consists of 14 residues. Germline V gene data show CDR1 as LGHDT and CDR2 as YNNKEL (reference sequence). This chain's CDR3 is CASSLRGPNTEAFF. CDR3 DNA: TGTGCCAGCAGCCTCAGGGGGCCGAACACTGAAGCTTTCTTT.

V usage is TRBV29-1 and J usage is TRBJ2-7; TRBD1 is a possible D gene (6 bases). The germline CDR1 and CDR2 sequences are SQVTM and ANQGSEA. Trimming took 0 bases from V and 6 from J, leaving 12 bases between them. The CDR3 is 13 residues long. CDR3 sequence: CSVEDLQGIEQYF. CDR3 in DNA: TGCAGCGTTGAAGATTTACAGGGAATCGAGCAGTACTTC.